This is a list of T cell receptor beta chains from one sample in a study of blood T cell repertoires in COVID-19. Profiling relied on immunoSEQ multiplex PCR, and the TCRdb table lists in-frame clones only, not all of them. Of fewer than 20,000 clones in the sample, 82% were seen once. The sample consisted of peripheral blood. All receptors derive from a woman in her sixties or seventies with active COVID-19. The CDR3 runs from the conserved cysteine through the conserved F or W. Fields, in order: D gene, J gene, clone size, V gene, CDR3 DNA, CDR3 protein. The D gene is left open where the match is weak. Clone size appears in some rows only: once, few, many, or a class for an expanded clone.

D: TRBD1
J: TRBJ2-1
size: -
V: TRBV7-9
DNA: TGTGCCAGCAGCTCGGGGGACAGGGTAGGCTACAATGAGCAGTTCTTC
CDR3: CASSSGDRVGYNEQFF

D: TRBD2
J: TRBJ2-5
size: -
V: TRBV23-1
DNA: TGCGCCAGCAGTCAACCAAGCCGGGACAGCGGGGGGCGGAAGCGGCAAGAGACCCAGTACTTC
CDR3: CASSQPSRDSGGRKRQETQYF

D: -
J: TRBJ1-1
size: -
V: TRBV4-2
DNA: TGTGCCAGCAGCCAAGAGACGGGCAGGGGTTCCACTGAAGCTTTCTTT
CDR3: CASSQETGRGSTEAFF

D: -
J: TRBJ2-3
size: -
V: TRBV7-2
DNA: TGTGCCAGCAGCTTCAAGGGGGGGTCGAGCACAGATACGCAGTATTTT
CDR3: CASSFKGGSSTDTQYF

D: -
J: TRBJ2-1
size: -
V: TRBV10-3
DNA: TGTGCCACCGGGGGTGGCAGCTCCTACAATGAGCAGTTCTTC
CDR3: CATGGGSSYNEQFF

D: TRBD1
J: TRBJ2-7
size: -
V: TRBV7-9
DNA: TGTGCCAGCAGCTTTACAGGGGGGCCTGATTACGAGCAGTACTTC
CDR3: CASSFTGGPDYEQYF

D: TRBD1
J: TRBJ1-3
size: -
V: TRBV2
DNA: TGTGCCAGCAAGGCCTCCGGGACAGGGAATTTGAGAGGAAACACCATATATTTT
CDR3: CASKASGTGNLRGNTIYF

D: -
J: TRBJ1-2
size: -
V: TRBV9
DNA: TGTGCCAGCAGCGTCCAAGGGGCCGATGGCTACACCTTC
CDR3: CASSVQGADGYTF

D: TRBD1
J: TRBJ2-5
size: -
V: TRBV7-9
DNA: TGTGCCAGCAGCTTAGGGACAGGGCAGCGAGAGACCCAGTACTTC
CDR3: CASSLGTGQRETQYF

D: -
J: TRBJ1-2
size: -
V: TRBV28
DNA: TGTGCCAGCAGATTGTTGGAGGGCTACACCTTC
CDR3: CASRLLEGYTF

D: TRBD1
J: TRBJ1-2
size: few
V: TRBV6-5
DNA: TGTGCCAGCAGTATGGACAGGACTAACTATGGCTACACCTTC
CDR3: CASSMDRTNYGYTF

D: TRBD1
J: TRBJ1-2
size: once
V: TRBV7-9
DNA: TGTGCCAGCAGCCCCCAACAGGGGGCGGACTATGGCTACACCTTC
CDR3: CASSPQQGADYGYTF

D: TRBD1
J: TRBJ2-1
size: -
V: TRBV6-6
DNA: TGTGCCAGCAGTTACACCAGACAGGGCAATGAGCAGTTCTTC
CDR3: CASSYTRQGNEQFF

D: -
J: TRBJ2-7
size: -
V: TRBV28
DNA: TGTGCCAGCAGTTTATGGTCCCCGTCTCGGGGCGAGCAGTACTTC
CDR3: CASSLWSPSRGEQYF

D: TRBD2
J: TRBJ2-2
size: -
V: TRBV6-5
DNA: TGTGCCAGCCACGGGGGGGCGAACACCGGGGAGCTGTTTTTT
CDR3: CASHGGANTGELFF

D: -
J: TRBJ2-1
size: -
V: TRBV25-1
DNA: TGTGCCAGCAGGAGAGGTTACAATGAGCAGTTCTTC
CDR3: CASRRGYNEQFF

D: -
J: TRBJ2-1
size: -
V: TRBV6-5
DNA: TGTGCCAGCCGCATAGGGAGGATTTACAATGAGCAGTTCTTC
CDR3: CASRIGRIYNEQFF

D: -
J: TRBJ2-3
size: -
V: TRBV5-1
DNA: TGCGCCAGCAGCCGACTGGCTAGCACAGATACGCAGTATTTT
CDR3: CASSRLASTDTQYF

D: -
J: TRBJ2-5
size: once
V: TRBV3-1/TRBV3-2
DNA: TGTGCCAGCAGCCCGGCCCGGGGGGAGACCCAGTACTTC
CDR3: CASSPARGETQYF

D: -
J: TRBJ2-1
size: -
V: TRBV27
DNA: TGTGCCAGCAGTTTCAGGGCCGACCCCGTATCGGACAATGAGCAGTTCTTC
CDR3: CASSFRADPVSDNEQFF

D: TRBD2
J: TRBJ2-1
size: -
V: TRBV9
DNA: TGTGCCAGCAGCATGGGACTAGCGGGAGACGTAAGGGGCAATGAGCAGTTCTTC
CDR3: CASSMGLAGDVRGNEQFF

D: TRBD2
J: TRBJ2-6
size: -
V: TRBV11-2
DNA: TGTGCCAGCAGCTTAGATTCGCTAGCGGGAAGCTCTGGGGCCAACGTCCTGACTTTC
CDR3: CASSLDSLAGSSGANVLTF

D: -
J: TRBJ2-1
size: -
V: TRBV29-1
DNA: TGCAGCGTTGAAACTTTCGGGACTCATTACAATGAGCAGTTCTTC
CDR3: CSVETFGTHYNEQFF

D: TRBD1
J: TRBJ1-4
size: -
V: TRBV7-9
DNA: TGTGCCAGCAGCCCCCCGGGACAGGGAAATGAAAAACTGTTTTTT
CDR3: CASSPPGQGNEKLFF

D: TRBD1
J: TRBJ2-1
size: -
V: TRBV5-6
DNA: TGTGCCAGCAGCTTCGGGACAGGGAGGAATGAGCAGTTCTTC
CDR3: CASSFGTGRNEQFF

D: TRBD2
J: TRBJ2-1
size: -
V: TRBV6-4
DNA: TGTGCCAGCAGTGACTCTACTCGCGGCGGGGGGGGCAATGAGCAGTTCTTC
CDR3: CASSDSTRGGGGNEQFF

D: -
J: TRBJ1-5
size: -
V: TRBV6-6
DNA: TGTGCCAGCAGTTATAGCTCCGTGGCAGAGCCCCAGCATTTT
CDR3: CASSYSSVAEPQHF

D: -
J: TRBJ1-1
size: -
V: TRBV5-4
DNA: TGTGCCAGCAGCGGAGGATTAAAAGGCTATTCCGCTGAAGCTTTCTTT
CDR3: CASSGGLKGYSAEAFF

D: TRBD1
J: TRBJ2-7
size: -
V: TRBV6-5
DNA: TGTGCCAGCAGTCTATCCGGGACAGGGCTCTACGAGCAGTACTTC
CDR3: CASSLSGTGLYEQYF

D: -
J: TRBJ2-1
size: -
V: TRBV4-1
DNA: TGCGCCAGCAGCCAAGATTCCCCCCCCAGCTCCTACAATGAGCAGTTCTTC
CDR3: CASSQDSPPSSYNEQFF

D: -
J: TRBJ1-6
size: -
V: TRBV7-2
DNA: TGTGCCAGCAGCCAGGGGTATAATTCACCCCTCCACTTT
CDR3: CASSQGYNSPLHF

D: -
J: TRBJ2-7
size: once
V: TRBV7-6
DNA: TGTGCCAGCAGCTTTCGGGACTCTCACGAGCAGTACTTC
CDR3: CASSFRDSHEQYF

D: -
J: TRBJ2-3
size: -
V: TRBV20-1
DNA: TGCAGTGCTAGTTTGGGAGGAAGCACAGATACGCAGTATTTT
CDR3: CSASLGGSTDTQYF

D: -
J: TRBJ2-1
size: -
V: TRBV10-3
DNA: TGTGCCATCAGTGCCCGCGGGGTGAACAATGAGCAGTTCTTC
CDR3: CAISARGVNNEQFF

D: -
J: TRBJ2-7
size: -
V: TRBV5-5
DNA: TGTGCCAGCAGCTTGGCCAATAGCTACGAGCAGTACTTC
CDR3: CASSLANSYEQYF

D: -
J: TRBJ1-1
size: once
V: TRBV7-9
DNA: TGTGCCAGCAGCATGGTCTCGGGGACTAACACTGAAGCTTTCTTT
CDR3: CASSMVSGTNTEAFF

D: -
J: TRBJ1-3
size: -
V: TRBV21-1
DNA: TGTGCCAGCAGCCATCTCGACGGAGGAGCTGGAAACACCATATATTTT
CDR3: CASSHLDGGAGNTIYF

D: TRBD2
J: TRBJ2-3
size: -
V: TRBV7-3
DNA: TGTGCCAGCAGCTTAACGTCCGCGGGAGGAGATACGCAGTATTTT
CDR3: CASSLTSAGGDTQYF

D: -
J: TRBJ2-3
size: -
V: TRBV10-3
DNA: TGTGCCATCAGTGAGTCCCTAGATACGCAGTATTTT
CDR3: CAISESLDTQYF

D: -
J: TRBJ2-7
size: once
V: TRBV7-9
DNA: TGTGCCAGCAGCTCTTACAGGGAAAAGCTCTACGAGCAGTACTTC
CDR3: CASSSYREKLYEQYF

D: -
J: TRBJ2-1
size: -
V: TRBV21-1
DNA: TGTGCCAGCAGCAAAAGGTGGCCGACAGAGAATTCCTACAATGAGCAGTTCTTC
CDR3: CASSKRWPTENSYNEQFF

D: -
J: TRBJ2-2
size: few
V: TRBV7-2
DNA: TGTGCCAGCGGCCCCGGCAGGGGAGCGGCCACCGGGGAGCTGTTTTTT
CDR3: CASGPGRGAATGELFF

D: TRBD1
J: TRBJ2-1
size: -
V: TRBV6-6
DNA: TGTGCCAGCAGTTACCCGGGACAGGATTTGGAGCAGTTCTTC
CDR3: CASSYPGQDLEQFF

D: TRBD2
J: TRBJ2-6
size: -
V: TRBV28
DNA: TGTGCCAGCAGTTCCGGGAGGGAGATACTCCGCTCTGGGGCCAACGTCCTGACTTTC
CDR3: CASSSGREILRSGANVLTF